This TCR beta chain stems from a study of blood T cell repertoires in COVID-19. Background on the study: Sites across the United States, Italy and Spain contributed samples from acute and convalescent COVID-19. The cDNA or gDNA used as material had been derived from T cells, B-cell-depleted T cells, or PBMCs.

Looked up from germline, CDR1 is MGHRA and CDR2 is YSYEKL. V lost 0 bases and J lost 7, with 10 bases in between. CDR3 length: 15 residues. As processed by the authors: Estimates of nucleated cell counts were drawn from the amplification of reference gene primers. Using immunoSEQ multiplex PCR, the repertoire was profiled, and TCRdb retains in-frame clones only, with some absent. V, J and clone size were drawn from that table, and D and trimming were deduced from the DNA. This table holds about 100,000 clones, about two thirds found once. The sequence derives from a woman aged 40 to 50 with acute or convalescent COVID-19. Specimen: peripheral blood. The rearrangement joins TRBV4-1 to TRBJ1-6, with a weak D call TRBD1 (5 bases). The DNA for the CDR3 is TGCGCCAGCAGCCAAGACGGGGGGGGAAATTCACCCCTCCACTTT. Its translation: CASSQDGGGNSPLHF.